These T cell receptor beta chains were read from a single sample in a study of cytomegalovirus exposure and HLA in healthy donors. TCRdb's copy holds only in-frame clones and misses some; the assay was immunoSEQ multiplex PCR. The sample shows 150,000 to 250,000 clones, approximately 85% of them seen only once. The source material was PBMCs. These receptors all stem from a woman between 50 and 59 years old in good health and CMV-seronegative. The CDR3 runs from the conserved cysteine through the conserved F or W.

V: TRBV29-1; J: TRBJ2-3; CDR3: CSVGGAGGRTDTQYF
V: TRBV28; J: TRBJ1-2; CDR3: CASSLRGGSDYGYTF
V: TRBV6-6; J: TRBJ1-4; CDR3: CASSRGQGATNEKLFF
V: TRBV19; J: TRBJ2-5; CDR3: CASRHGGEETQYF
V: TRBV11-2; J: TRBJ2-6; CDR3: CASSSNRAGANVLTF
V: TRBV6-1; J: TRBJ2-1; CDR3: CASSALAAYNEQFF
V: TRBV6-1; J: TRBJ2-1; CDR3: CASRAPGGEQFF
V: TRBV6-5; J: TRBJ1-1; CDR3: CASNPDRGLNTEAFF
V: TRBV18; J: TRBJ1-1; CDR3: CASSPGRNTEAFF
V: TRBV7-2; J: TRBJ2-1; CDR3: CASSLGLAGGVEQFF
V: TRBV28; J: TRBJ2-7; CDR3: CASSSPGLAGGLMEQYF
V: TRBV5-4; J: TRBJ2-7; CDR3: CASSLKGQGAHEQYF
V: TRBV5-4; J: TRBJ2-7; CDR3: CASSLSSSYEQYF
V: TRBV4-1; J: TRBJ2-5; CDR3: CASSRGQVRETQYF
V: TRBV13; J: TRBJ2-7; CDR3: CASSPGLAGGAREQYF
V: TRBV10-1; J: TRBJ1-2; CDR3: CASTAGVGVDGYTF
V: TRBV6-1; J: TRBJ2-6; CDR3: CASSAGSGANVLTF
V: TRBV4-1; J: TRBJ2-1; CDR3: CASSQEGEGDLSNEQFF
V: TRBV18; J: TRBJ1-2; CDR3: CASSHSGTEDYGYTF
V: TRBV2; J: TRBJ2-1; CDR3: CASSLGHNLGVDEQFF
V: TRBV18; J: TRBJ2-1; CDR3: CASSPRTSGYNEQFF
V: TRBV30; J: TRBJ2-5; CDR3: CAWKVRATLEGAQYF
V: TRBV18; J: TRBJ2-5; CDR3: CASPTSPGKVEETQYF
V: TRBV4-2; J: TRBJ1-1; CDR3: CASTVRGGTEAFF
V: TRBV5-4; J: TRBJ2-7; CDR3: CASSSGREGSGEQYF
V: TRBV4-2; J: TRBJ2-7; CDR3: CASSGRPGLAGVWSSYEQYF
V: TRBV5-1; J: TRBJ2-7; CDR3: CASSFYGQGADYEQYF
V: TRBV7-6; J: TRBJ1-5; CDR3: CASSLGQNNQPQHF
V: TRBV19; J: TRBJ1-3; CDR3: CASSPRTAGGNTIYF
V: TRBV30; J: TRBJ2-2; CDR3: CAWIRDTSRDTGELFF
V: TRBV19; J: TRBJ2-5; CDR3: CASSSPGQKETQYF
V: TRBV5-1; J: TRBJ2-7; CDR3: CASSPGQGVSYEQYF
V: TRBV15; J: TRBJ2-1; CDR3: CATSREIAGRNEQFF
V: TRBV9; J: TRBJ2-5; CDR3: CASSVDHSGRQGAQYF
V: TRBV19; J: TRBJ1-1; CDR3: CASSSVNTEAFF
V: TRBV12-5; J: TRBJ2-5; CDR3: CASGQGGGETQYF
V: TRBV9; J: TRBJ2-2; CDR3: CASGVAGIGELFF
V: TRBV6-6; J: TRBJ1-2; CDR3: CASSIDRADGYTF
V: TRBV28; J: TRBJ2-3; CDR3: CASSFVSGSTDTQYF
V: TRBV28; J: TRBJ1-1; CDR3: CASRTAGNEAFF
V: TRBV6-5; J: TRBJ1-2; CDR3: CASSYRRSRSYTF
V: TRBV5-6; J: TRBJ1-2; CDR3: CANSFKKDMVATYGYTF
V: TRBV9; J: TRBJ2-2; CDR3: CASSVAASGKGELFF
V: TRBV27; J: TRBJ2-1; CDR3: CASRPRAGPYNEQFF
V: TRBV28; J: TRBJ2-3; CDR3: CASSFGLATQYF